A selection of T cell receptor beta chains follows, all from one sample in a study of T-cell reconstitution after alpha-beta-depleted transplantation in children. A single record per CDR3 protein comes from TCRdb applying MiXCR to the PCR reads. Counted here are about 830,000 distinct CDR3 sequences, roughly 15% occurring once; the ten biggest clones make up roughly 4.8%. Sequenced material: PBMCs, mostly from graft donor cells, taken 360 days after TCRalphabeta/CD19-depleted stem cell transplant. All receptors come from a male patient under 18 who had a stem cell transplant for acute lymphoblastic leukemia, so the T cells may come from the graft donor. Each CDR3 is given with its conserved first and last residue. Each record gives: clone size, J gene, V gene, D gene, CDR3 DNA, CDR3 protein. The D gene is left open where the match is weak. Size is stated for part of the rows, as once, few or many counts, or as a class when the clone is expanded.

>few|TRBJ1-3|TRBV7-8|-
TGTGCCAGCAGCTCTGGGACTGGTGGAAACACCATATATTTT
CASSSGTGGNTIYF
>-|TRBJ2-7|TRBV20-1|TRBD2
TGCAGTGCCTCAAGCGGGAGGAGGAAAAACGAGCAGTACTTC
CSASSGRRKNEQYF
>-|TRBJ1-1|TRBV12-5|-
TGTGCTAGTGGGGTTTGGAGGCCCACTGAAGCTTTCTTT
CASGVWRPTEAFF
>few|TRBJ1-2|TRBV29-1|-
TGCAGCGTTCAGGGACCGTTCGACTATGGCTACACCTTC
CSVQGPFDYGYTF
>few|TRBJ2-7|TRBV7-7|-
TGTGCCAGCAGCCCCCGGAACGACTCCTACGAGCAGTACTTC
CASSPRNDSYEQYF
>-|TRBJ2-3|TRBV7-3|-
TGTGCCAGCAGCCACTTAGGGGTAGAAAAAACCACAGATACGCAGTATTTT
CASSHLGVEKTTDTQYF
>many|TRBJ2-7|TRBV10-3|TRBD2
TGTGCCATCAGTAGGACTAGCGGGATATACGAGCAGTACTTC
CAISRTSGIYEQYF
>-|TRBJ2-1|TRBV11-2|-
TGTGCCAGCAGCTCTCTCCGAAGCTCCTACAATGAGCAGTTCTTC
CASSSLRSSYNEQFF
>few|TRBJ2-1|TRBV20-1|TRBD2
TGCAGTGCAATTTCCCCCGGACTAGCGGGAGGGGTCGATGAGCAGTTCTTC
CSAISPGLAGGVDEQFF
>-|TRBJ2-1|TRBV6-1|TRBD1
TGTGCCAGCAGTATAGACAGGGGTCACTACAATGAGCAGTTCTTC
CASSIDRGHYNEQFF
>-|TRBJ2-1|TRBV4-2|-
TGTGCCAGCAGCCAAGATGGGCAGAACTACAATGAGCAGTTCTTC
CASSQDGQNYNEQFF
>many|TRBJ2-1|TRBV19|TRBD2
TGTGCCAGTACTAGGACTAGGACTAGCAGGTACAATGAGCAGTTCTTC
CASTRTRTSRYNEQFF
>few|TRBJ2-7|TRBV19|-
TGTGCCAGTAGTATACGGCAGGGTGGGGCCTACGAGCAGTACTTC
CASSIRQGGAYEQYF
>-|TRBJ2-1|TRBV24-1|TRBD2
TGTGCCACCAGTGAGGGGGGGAAGTCGGTGCCGGGGGATGAGCAGTTCTTC
CATSEGGKSVPGDEQFF
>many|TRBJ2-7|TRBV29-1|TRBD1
TGCAGCGTTGCCGGGACAGGGTACTACGAGCAGTACTTC
CSVAGTGYYEQYF
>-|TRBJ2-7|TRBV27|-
TGTGCCAGCAGTTTAAACTATCACTACGAGCAGTACTTC
CASSLNYHYEQYF
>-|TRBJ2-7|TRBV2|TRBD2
TGTGCCAGCAGTGTAGGGAGGGCCAGCTACGAGCAGTACTTC
CASSVGRASYEQYF
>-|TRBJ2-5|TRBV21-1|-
TGTGCCAGCAGCAAACAGGACAGGGAATTTGAGACCCAGTACTTC
CASSKQDREFETQYF
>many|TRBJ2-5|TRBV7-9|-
TGTGCCAGCAGCTTAGCCCTCGGGGAAGGAGAAGAGACCCAGTACTTC
CASSLALGEGEETQYF
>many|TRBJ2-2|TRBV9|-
TGTGCCAGCAGCGTGAACAGTGACGGCACCGGGGAGCTGTTTTTT
CASSVNSDGTGELFF
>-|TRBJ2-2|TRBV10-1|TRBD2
TGCGCCAGCAGTGAGTCGACGACCGTAGCGGGAGGCAACAACGGGGAGCTGTTTTTT
CASSESTTVAGGNNGELFF
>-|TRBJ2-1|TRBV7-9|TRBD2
TGTGCCAGCAGCGCCAAGCGGGAGGCGAGGAATGAGCAGTTCTTC
CASSAKREARNEQFF
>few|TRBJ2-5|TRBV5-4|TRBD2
TGTGCCAGCAGCTTGGGGCACGGCAGCGGGGGAGAGACCCAGTACTTC
CASSLGHGSGGETQYF
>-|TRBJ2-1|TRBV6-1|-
TGTGCCAGCAGTCCAATCGCAGGGATACCTGGGAATGAGCAGTTCTTC
CASSPIAGIPGNEQFF
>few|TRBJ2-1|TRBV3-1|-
TGTGCCAGCAGCCGTGGCGGAGCCGGCAATGAGCAGTTCTTC
CASSRGGAGNEQFF
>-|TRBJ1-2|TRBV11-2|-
TGTGCCAGCAGCTTAGTGTCCCGGAGATTAGACTATGGCTACACCTTC
CASSLVSRRLDYGYTF
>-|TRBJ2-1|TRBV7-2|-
TGTGCCAGCAGCTTAGCGGGAGGTCCCCGCTACAATGAGCAGTTCTTC
CASSLAGGPRYNEQFF
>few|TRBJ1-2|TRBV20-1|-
TGCAGTGCCGTAGGCGGTCTTGGCTACACCTTC
CSAVGGLGYTF
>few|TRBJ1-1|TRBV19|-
TGTGCCAGTAGTGCCGACAAGACTGAAGCTTTCTTT
CASSADKTEAFF
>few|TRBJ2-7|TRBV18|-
TGTGCCAGCTCTAAGGCTAGCGAGCACGAGCAGTACTTC
CASSKASEHEQYF
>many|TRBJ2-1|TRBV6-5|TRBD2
TGTGCCAGCAGTTACTCGATACTAGCGGTACGTTACAATGAGCAGTTCTTC
CASSYSILAVRYNEQFF
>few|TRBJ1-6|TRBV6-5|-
TGTGCCAGCCGGGTTTATAATTCACCCCTCCACTTT
CASRVYNSPLHF
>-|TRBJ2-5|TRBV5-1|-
TGCGCCAGCAAAACCCTAAACCCGAGGGAGACCCAGTACTTC
CASKTLNPRETQYF
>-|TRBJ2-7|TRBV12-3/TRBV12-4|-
TGTGCCAGCACCCCAGACGGGGGAATCTCCTACGAGCAGTACTTC
CASTPDGGISYEQYF